This T cell receptor (beta chain) was sequenced in a study of blood T cells in healthy people across ages. Across the whole study: Capture by template switching was about one barcoded beta molecule per two T cells.

PCR was performed a second time for roughly 7 to 12 cycles using a sample-barcoded 5' primer and a J-beta primer mix. TCRdb passed the 5' RACE reads through MiXCR, listing each CDR3 protein once. Altogether some 860,000 distinct CDR3 sequences are present, 56% being singletons, with the ten largest covering around a quarter. Germline loops: CDR1 SGHDT, CDR2 YYEEEE. The CDR3 is 19 amino acids. J was trimmed by 10 bases and V by 2 bases; bases with no gene match: 23. The source material was blood. The origin of this receptor is a man aged 35 to 55 in good health. The chain is built from TRBV5-6 and TRBJ2-1, with 8 bases that match TRBD1. The CDR3 protein is CASSFKKTGQGATRGEQFF. The CDR3 nucleotides are TGTGCCAGCAGCTTCAAAAAAACCGGGCAGGGGGCTACTAGGGGGGAGCAGTTCTTC. Based on the CDR3 plus reference TRBV5-6 and TRBJ2-1, the full variable domain is DAGVTQSPTHLIKTRGQQVTLRCSPKSGHDTVSWYQQALGQGPQFIFQYYEEEERQRGNFPDRFSGHQFPNYSSELNVNALLLGDSALYLCASSFKKTGQGATRGEQFFGPGTRLTVL.